The TCR beta chain under discussion was sequenced for a study of T cell repertoires in cytomegalovirus infection. TCRdb itself ran the reads through MiXCR, one entry per CDR3 protein. The table records roughly 800,000 distinct CDR3 sequences, almost 30% of them present only once. This clonotype was found a few times. Its cognate antigen is unknown. The V and J ends lost 3 bases and 1 base, in that order; junction bases with no gene match: 3. Germline-derived CDR1 and CDR2 are LNHDA and SQIVND (reference sequence). The CDR3 consists of 15 residues. The clonotype was recovered from a human donor in good health (CMV status not recorded). Some clones in this sample may be carry-over from other donors' samples. Sequencing used cultured CD8+ T cells from PBMCs, obtained from culture after CMV antigen stimulation. The chain joins TRBV19 to TRBJ2-7; 10 nucleotides match TRBD2. The CDR3 region has the DNA TGTGCCAGTAGTATTGCTAGCGGGGGATCCTACGAGCAGTACTTC. This translates into CASSIASGGSYEQYF.